The clone carrying this T cell receptor beta chain was counted between two and nine times. What it recognizes is unknown. Every bit of the isolated RNA underwent reverse transcription, so sequencing read expressed TCRB transcripts. Naive, central memory and regulatory T cell samples came to a mean of around 3.5 million reads. The data were produced by immunoSEQ multiplex PCR, yet TCRdb's version contains in-frame clones alone and is incomplete. The table lists over 350,000 clones, around 15% of them singletons, with approximately 0.02% in the top ten. This record belongs to a study of beta chain features in type 1 diabetes. CDR3 length: 14 amino acids. Germline CDR1 SGHRS, CDR2 YFSETQ. V was pared by 7 bases and J by 5 bases, with 8 bases of the junction left unmatched. Study-level results: Within each of all four CD4+ subsets, Type 1 diabetes patients had TCRB CDR3s that were moderately but significantly shorter.

Sequencing was done on a sample of naive CD4+ T cells from blood. V usage is TRBV5-1 and J usage is TRBJ2-5; 10 bases are shared with TRBD1. This TCR derives from a woman aged 18-35 years in good health. The CDR3 nucleotides read TGCGCCAGCGGCGACAGGGGGCTTGTGGAGACCCAGTACTTC. Translating gives CASGDRGLVETQYF.